These 21 T cell receptor beta chains originate from one sample sequenced in a study of vaccination and CD4 T cells after COVID-19. Their cognate antigens are unknown. Treatment indicated: roughly 10-day PBMC culture with coronavirus spike peptide pools or control peptides (ViraFEST assay). Once obtained from cultured CD4+ T cells, the DNA was sequenced using the Oncomine TCR Beta short-read assay. TCRdb redid the calling of the PCR reads with MiXCR, one entry per CDR3 protein. This repertoire shows around 20,000 distinct CDR3 sequences, roughly 43% found once; its top ten account for approximately 6.8%. The specimen comprised CD4+ T cells from blood, cultured in vitro, sampled before SARS-CoV-2 vaccination. The receptors derive from a human donor who had recovered from COVID-19.

The rearrangement joins TRBV19 to TRBJ1-2; D is possibly TRBD1 (5 bases). V shed 6 bases and J shed 0 bases, with 14 bases lying between them. Per germline, CDR1 LNHDA and CDR2 SQIVND (reference sequence). The CDR3 has 15 amino acids. The CDR3 region has the DNA TGTGCCAGTAGGACCCGGGGCAGTGCTAACTATGGCTACACCTTC. It translates to CASRTRGSANYGYTF.

This clonotype has only a few counts. The rearrangement links TRBV2 to TRBJ1-5; 10 nucleotides agree with TRBD1. V trimming: 3 bases; J trimming: 0 bases; junction bases outside the gene matches: 8. The CDR3 runs 18 residues. Germline assignment: CDR1 SNHLY and CDR2 FYNNEI. The CDR3 sequence is CASSDATGGGYSNQPQHF. The CDR3 DNA reads as TGTGCCAGCAGTGACGCGACAGGGGGCGGGTATAGCAATCAGCCCCAGCATTTT.

This clonotype occurred a few times. The V and J genes are TRBV20-1 and TRBJ1-2; a possible D gene is TRBD1 (6 bases). The CDR3 is 13 residues long. The V end lost 3 bases, the J end lost 2 bases, and 10 bases lay between the germline ends. Germline-derived CDR1 and CDR2 are DFQATT and SNEGSKA (reference sequence). The CDR3 is CSARGGGNYGYTF. The CDR3 region has the DNA TGCAGTGCTAGGGGGGGCGGGAACTATGGCTACACCTTC.

In this sample, this clonotype turned up a few times. The chain is built from TRBV27 and TRBJ1-1; D perhaps matches TRBD1 (5 bases). V gave up 6 bases and J gave up 5 bases, with 22 bases separating them. Germline V gives CDR1 MNHEY, CDR2 SMNVEV (reference sequence). The CDR3 is 16 residues long. The CDR3 here is CASSLISGTSGTEAFF. The CDR3 nucleotides are TGTGCCAGCAGCCTCATCTCCGGGACTAGTGGTACTGAAGCTTTCTTT.

This chain links TRBV19 with TRBJ1-2; 10 bases are a match to TRBD1. Trimming removed 3 bases from V and 8 bases from J; junction bases left unmatched: 3. CDR1 LNHDA and CDR2 SQIVND come from the germline V gene (reference sequence). There are 13 residues in the CDR3. CDR3 protein: CASSMGQGIGYTF. CDR3 nucleotide sequence: TGTGCCAGTAGTATGGGACAGGGGATCGGCTACACCTTC.

This chain connects TRBV6-5 to TRBJ1-1; 7 nucleotides match TRBD1. Trimming took 0 bases from V and 3 from J; bases not matched to a gene: 4. Germline loops: CDR1 MNHEY, CDR2 SVGAGI. This CDR3 contains 15 residues. The CDR3 coding sequence is TGTGCCAGCAGTTACTCAACAGGGGTGCACACTGAAGCTTTCTTT. Its protein product is CASSYSTGVHTEAFF.

This clonotype was observed a few times. The chain combines TRBV2 with TRBJ1-6, with TRBD1 matching 7 bases. Germline CDR1 and CDR2: SNHLY and FYNNEI. Losses at the gene ends were 8 bases for V and 0 bases for J; bases not matched to a gene: 10. The CDR3 runs 17 residues. CDR3 sequence: CASGRTGPSSYNSPLHF. The CDR3 nucleotides read TGTGCCAGCGGAAGGACAGGCCCAAGCTCCTATAATTCACCCCTCCACTTT.

There are a few counts of this clonotype. This chain connects TRBV20-1 to TRBJ2-3, with a possible D match to TRBD2 (6 bases). V lost 1 base and J 0 bases, leaving 14 bases between the germline ends. In germline, CDR1 is DFQATT, CDR2 SNEGSKA (reference sequence). The CDR3 length is 16 residues. Here the CDR3 reads CSARVLRGTSTDTQYF. CDR3 bases: TGCAGTGCTAGAGTTCTCCGCGGGACTAGCACAGATACGCAGTATTTT.

There are a few counts of this clonotype. V is TRBV7-9 and J is TRBJ2-5; TRBD2 aligns across 12 bases. CDR1 and CDR2 from the germline V gene are SEHNR and FQNEAQ (reference sequence). V dropped 0 bases and J dropped 5; count of bases not matched to a gene: 10. This CDR3 is built from 18 residues. The CDR3 spells CASSLASVRLAGEETQYF. In DNA form, the CDR3 reads TGTGCCAGCAGCTTAGCGTCAGTGAGACTAGCGGGAGAGGAGACCCAGTACTTC.

The chain joins TRBV5-6 to TRBJ2-5; 7 nucleotides align to TRBD1. V dropped 3 bases and J dropped 1; count of bases not matched to a gene: 18. The CDR3 totals 19 residues. Germline CDR1 reads SGHDT; CDR2 reads YYEEEE. The CDR3 reads CASSSFPRDSPLPQETQYF. As DNA, the CDR3 is TGTGCCAGCAGCTCATTTCCTCGGGACAGCCCTCTCCCCCAAGAGACCCAGTACTTC.

A remark on this clonotype: Mismatch with germline at one junction end may stem from a read error. V is TRBV27 and J is TRBJ1-4; 7 bases align to TRBD1. The germline V gene encodes CDR1 MNHEY and CDR2 SMNVEV (reference sequence). This CDR3 is 15 amino acids long. The CDR3 DNA reads as TGTGCCAGCAGAACCTGGGACAGCACTAATGATAAACTGTTTTTT. It yields the protein CASRTWDSTNDKLFF.

This clonotype was counted a few times. The chain combines TRBV7-9 with TRBJ2-7; maybe TRBD1 (6 bases). CDR1 is SEHNR and CDR2 is FQNEAQ in the germline V gene (reference sequence). The CDR3 length is 14 residues. The V gene lost 3 bases and the J gene lost 3 bases, with 12 bases spanning the gap. CDR3 loop: CASSFRTEDYEQYF. CDR3 nucleotide sequence: TGTGCCAGCAGCTTTAGGACAGAAGACTACGAGCAGTACTTC.

This clonotype was counted only a few times. This chain joins TRBV6-1 and TRBJ1-5; D remains unclear. CDR1 and CDR2 from the germline V gene are MNHNS and SASEGT. The V and J ends lost 2 bases and 0 bases respectively, with 5 bases between them. The CDR3 consists of 14 residues. The CDR3: CASSELVSNQPQHF. CDR3 coding DNA: TGTGCCAGCAGTGAACTTGTTAGCAATCAGCCCCAGCATTTT.

This clonotype has only a few counts. The chain couples TRBV28 to TRBJ1-2, with D perhaps TRBD1 (5 bases). V lost 3 bases and J 0 bases, leaving 23 bases between the germline ends. This CDR3 is 19 amino acids long. CDR1 and CDR2 from the germline V gene are MDHEN and SYDVKM. The DNA of the CDR3 is TGTGCCAGCAGTTTCCCGGTTCGAGGTCAGGGCAAGACTAACTATGGCTACACCTTC. Amino acid sequence: CASSFPVRGQGKTNYGYTF.

This sequence joins TRBV6-5 and TRBJ1-1; possibly TRBD1 for D (6 bases). V lost 0 bases, J lost 7 bases, and 9 bases lay in between. CDR3 length: 13 amino acids. Germline loops: CDR1 MNHEY, CDR2 SVGAGI. In nucleotides, the CDR3 is TGTGCCAGCAGTTACTCGAGGGGGGTTGAAGCTTTCTTT. It yields the protein CASSYSRGVEAFF.

The chain carries TRBV7-9 and TRBJ2-4, with 7 bases that match TRBD2. The CDR3 totals 16 residues. Germline assignment: CDR1 SEHNR and CDR2 FQNEAQ (reference sequence). V lost 5 bases, J lost 3 bases, and 10 bases stayed unmatched. The CDR3 loop reads CASSPQRETGKNIQYF. The CDR3 DNA is TGTGCCAGCAGCCCACAGCGGGAAACGGGCAAAAACATTCAGTACTTC.

V usage is TRBV5-1 and J usage is TRBJ1-1; D gene unclear. Germline V CDR1 and CDR2: SGHRS, YFSETQ. The length of the CDR3 is 11 residues. The V and J ends lost 3 bases and 6 bases respectively, with 6 bases between them. CDR3 nucleotides: TGCGCCAGCAGCTCGGAGGCTGAAGCTTTCTTT. This gives the protein CASSSEAEAFF. Full variable domain (rest looked up from reference TRBV5-1 and TRBJ1-1): KAGVTQTPRYLIKTRGQQVTLSCSPISGHRSVSWYQQTPGQGLQFLFEYFSETQRNKGNFPGRFSGRQFSNSRSEMNVSTLELGDSALYLCASSSEAEAFFGQGTRLTVV.

The chain links TRBV28 to TRBJ1-1, with TRBD1 matching 8 bases. The J segment lost 3 bases and the V segment lost 4 bases, leaving 4 bases of the junction unmatched. The CDR3 consists of 14 residues. CDR1 MDHEN and CDR2 SYDVKM come from the germline V gene. In DNA, the CDR3 is TGTGCCAGCAGTTCCCCGGACAGGGACACTGAAGCTTTCTTT. Translation gives CASSSPDRDTEAFF. The variable domain in full, completed from reference TRBV28 and TRBJ1-1, reads DVKVTQSSRYLVKRTGEKVFLECVQDMDHENMFWYRQDPGLGLRLIYFSYDVKMKEKGDIPEGYSVSREKKERFSLILESASTNQTSMYLCASSSPDRDTEAFFGQGTRLTVV.

V usage is TRBV20-1 and J usage is TRBJ1-1; a possible D gene is TRBD1 (6 bases). There are 15 residues in the CDR3. V lost 1 base to trimming and J lost 4 bases, with 16 bases between them. CDR1 and CDR2 (germline): DFQATT, SNEGSKA (reference sequence). The CDR3 protein is CSARVADRGGTEAFF. DNA for the CDR3: TGCAGTGCTAGAGTGGCAGACCGAGGGGGCACTGAAGCTTTCTTT.

This chain links TRBV30 with TRBJ2-3; D assignment may be TRBD1 or TRBD2 (5 bases each). The CDR3 spans 13 residues. CDR1 is GTSNPN and CDR2 is SVGIG in the germline V gene (reference sequence). V lost 0 bases and J lost 2, with 6 bases in between. CDR3 DNA sequence: TGTGCCTGGAGTGTGGGGGACACAGATACGCAGTATTTT. This gives the protein CAWSVGDTDTQYF.

V is TRBV12-3 or TRBV12-4 and J is TRBJ2-2; unclear D gene. The germline V and J ends were trimmed by 1 base and 8 bases, with 20 bases remaining between them. The CDR3 consists of 17 residues. CDR3 in DNA: TGTGCCAGCAGTTTAGGGAACAGTTGGCATGCTGCGGGGGAGCTGTTTTTT. Protein product: CASSLGNSWHAAGELFF.